The present T cell receptor beta chain was sequenced within a study of CD8 T cells in ankylosing spondylitis. As regards this clonotype: Antigen specificity is unknown. This may be a read error: a much more frequent sequence differs by one nucleotide.

Study-level findings and limits: The authors reported significant enrichment of disease-linked clones in matched ankylosing spondylitis synovial fluid. Within ankylosing spondylitis blood, a TCR beta motif made up of several highly homologous variants appeared to be characteristic. Within peripheral blood, clones linked to disease were CD8+ and relatively rare.

The TCR beta libraries were generated through quantitative 5'-RACE incorporating molecular barcodes. MiXCR, run by TCRdb on the 5' RACE reads, gives a single entry per CDR3 protein. The repertoire consists of under 250,000 distinct CDR3 sequences, with roughly a tenth occurring once and the leading ten covering 2.6%. Germline CDR1 and CDR2: LGHDT and YNNKEL (reference sequence). The CDR3 has 18 residues. The sequence was obtained from a male donor with ankylosing spondylitis or in good health (not recorded which). This chain links TRBV3-1 with TRBJ2-3; no clear D. The sequenced sample was blood, either unsorted or a sorted T cell fraction (not recorded which). The CDR3 region has the DNA TGTGCCACCAGCCAAGATCTTGGAGCTATACCTCGTTCCGATACGCAGTATTTT. It specifies CATSQDLGAIPRSDTQYF.